The rows below give T cell receptor beta chains drawn from one sample of a study of chemoradiotherapy in HPV16-positive cancers. Measured with immunoSEQ multiplex PCR; TCRdb has only the in-frame clones, and not every one. This sample carries around 1,000 clones, around 91% of them seen once, and the ten largest clones take 3% to 3.5%. The source was tumor tissue, collected from a patient who underwent chemoradiotherapy. The source of these receptors is a human donor with HPV-associated anogenital cancer. CDR3s include the opening cysteine and the closing phenylalanine or tryptophan. The order of the fields is clone size, J gene, V gene, D gene, CDR3 DNA, CDR3 protein. D genes are given only for firm matches. Size tells how often a clone was seen (once, few, many) or the class of an expanded clone, and some rows leave it out.

clone_size: NA
j_call: TRBJ2-7
v_call: TRBV19
d_call: TRBD2
cdr3_nt: TGTGCCAGTAGTATCCCCTCCGCGGGAGGTCGCAGCTCCTACGAGCAGTACTTC
cdr3_aa: CASSIPSAGGRSSYEQYF

clone_size: NA
j_call: TRBJ2-3
v_call: TRBV5-1
d_call: TRBD2
cdr3_nt: TGCGCCAGCAGGGACGGGGGGGGCACAGATACGCAGTATTTT
cdr3_aa: CASRDGGGTDTQYF

clone_size: NA
j_call: TRBJ2-1
v_call: TRBV6-1
d_call: TRBD2
cdr3_nt: TGTGCCAGCAGTGGCGGACTAGCGGGAGAGTACAATGAGCAGTTCTTC
cdr3_aa: CASSGGLAGEYNEQFF

clone_size: NA
j_call: TRBJ1-2
v_call: TRBV21-1
d_call: NA
cdr3_nt: TGTGCCAGCAGCAAATCTGCTCCATGGGTCTCTCTCTTC
cdr3_aa: CASSKSAPWVSLF

clone_size: NA
j_call: TRBJ2-1
v_call: TRBV4-2
d_call: TRBD2
cdr3_nt: TGTGCCAGCAGCCAAGATTCACCAGGACTAGCGGGGGGGCCGGCAAATGAGCAGTTCTTC
cdr3_aa: CASSQDSPGLAGGPANEQFF

clone_size: NA
j_call: TRBJ2-5
v_call: TRBV9
d_call: NA
cdr3_nt: TGTGCCAGCAGCGTAGAGGGTCTGCAAGAGACCCAGTACTTC
cdr3_aa: CASSVEGLQETQYF

clone_size: NA
j_call: TRBJ2-5
v_call: TRBV20-1
d_call: NA
cdr3_nt: TGCAGTACCACAGGGCGAGAGACCCAGTACTTC
cdr3_aa: CSTTGRETQYF

clone_size: NA
j_call: TRBJ2-7
v_call: TRBV27
d_call: TRBD2
cdr3_nt: TGTGCCAGCAGGGGGGCGGGGGGGCTTCACTACGAGCAGTACTTC
cdr3_aa: CASRGAGGLHYEQYF

clone_size: NA
j_call: TRBJ2-4
v_call: TRBV7-2
d_call: TRBD1
cdr3_nt: TGTGCCAGCAGCGATCCGGGACAGGGACGGGACATTCAGTACTTC
cdr3_aa: CASSDPGQGRDIQYF

clone_size: NA
j_call: TRBJ1-2
v_call: TRBV4-1
d_call: NA
cdr3_nt: TGCGCCAGCAGCCAAGAAGGACAGAACTATGGCTACACCTTC
cdr3_aa: CASSQEGQNYGYTF

clone_size: NA
j_call: TRBJ2-7
v_call: TRBV9
d_call: NA
cdr3_nt: TGTGCCAGCAGCCACGGAGGGACCGCCGGGGACGAGCAGTACTTC
cdr3_aa: CASSHGGTAGDEQYF

clone_size: NA
j_call: TRBJ2-3
v_call: TRBV13
d_call: TRBD2
cdr3_nt: TGTGCCAGCAGACCTACTAGCGGGGGGCAATATAGCACAGATACGCAGTATTTT
cdr3_aa: CASRPTSGGQYSTDTQYF

clone_size: NA
j_call: TRBJ2-7
v_call: TRBV6-1
d_call: TRBD1
cdr3_nt: TGTGCCAGCAGCCTCGGGACAGATCCCTACGAGCAGTACTTC
cdr3_aa: CASSLGTDPYEQYF

clone_size: NA
j_call: TRBJ2-1
v_call: TRBV6-5
d_call: NA
cdr3_nt: TGTGCCAGCACTTTAGACAGGTCTCGCTACAATGAGCAGTTCTTC
cdr3_aa: CASTLDRSRYNEQFF

clone_size: few
j_call: TRBJ1-5
v_call: TRBV19
d_call: NA
cdr3_nt: TGTGCCAGTAGTACCGGGACGTTAATAGAGCATTTT
cdr3_aa: CASSTGTLIEHF

clone_size: NA
j_call: TRBJ2-2
v_call: TRBV6-1
d_call: NA
cdr3_nt: TGTGCCAGCAGTACCAGGGTTGCCGGGGAGCTGTTTTTT
cdr3_aa: CASSTRVAGELFF

clone_size: NA
j_call: TRBJ1-1
v_call: TRBV19
d_call: NA
cdr3_nt: TGTGCCAGTACGACCAGGACGGCGAACACTGAAGCTTTCTTT
cdr3_aa: CASTTRTANTEAFF

clone_size: NA
j_call: TRBJ2-7
v_call: TRBV7-7
d_call: NA
cdr3_nt: TGTGCTAGCAGCTTAGACGGGGAGCTCTACGAGCAGTACTTC
cdr3_aa: CASSLDGELYEQYF

clone_size: few
j_call: TRBJ2-7
v_call: TRBV7-6
d_call: NA
cdr3_nt: TGTGCCAGCAGCTTAGAAGAGGGCTCCTACGAGCAGTACTTC
cdr3_aa: CASSLEEGSYEQYF

clone_size: NA
j_call: TRBJ1-3
v_call: TRBV10-3
d_call: NA
cdr3_nt: TGTGCCATCAGTGATGTAGGATCATCTGGAAACACCATATATTTT
cdr3_aa: CAISDVGSSGNTIYF

clone_size: NA
j_call: TRBJ1-1
v_call: TRBV5-1
d_call: NA
cdr3_nt: TGCGCCAGCAGCTTGGGACGGCGCGGGGTCGATGAAGCTTTCTTT
cdr3_aa: CASSLGRRGVDEAFF

clone_size: NA
j_call: TRBJ2-4
v_call: TRBV6-1
d_call: NA
cdr3_nt: TGTGCCAGCAGTGAACGGGGGGACAGTCTGGGAAAAATAGCCAAAAACATTCAGTACTTC
cdr3_aa: CASSERGDSLGKIAKNIQYF

clone_size: NA
j_call: TRBJ1-1
v_call: TRBV9
d_call: NA
cdr3_nt: TGTGCCAGCAGCGTAGAGGACAGTACAGAAGCTTTCTTT
cdr3_aa: CASSVEDSTEAFF

clone_size: NA
j_call: TRBJ2-7
v_call: TRBV28
d_call: TRBD2
cdr3_nt: TGTGCCAGCAGTTTATCTAGCGGGAGGGGGCAGTACTTC
cdr3_aa: CASSLSSGRGQYF

clone_size: NA
j_call: TRBJ2-1
v_call: TRBV7-9
d_call: NA
cdr3_nt: TGTGCCAGCAGCTTAAAGGTTATTGAGCAGTTCTTC
cdr3_aa: CASSLKVIEQFF

clone_size: NA
j_call: TRBJ1-1
v_call: TRBV7-2
d_call: NA
cdr3_nt: TGTGCCAGCAGCTTAGGGAGAGGCCTGACTGAAGCTTTCTTT
cdr3_aa: CASSLGRGLTEAFF

clone_size: NA
j_call: TRBJ1-2
v_call: TRBV7-8
d_call: NA
cdr3_nt: TGTGCCAGCAGCTCGGACGGCGGGCTCCTCTATGGCTACACCTTC
cdr3_aa: CASSSDGGLLYGYTF

clone_size: NA
j_call: TRBJ1-1
v_call: TRBV7-2
d_call: NA
cdr3_nt: TGTGCCAGCAGCCCCCTTGGTGCGAACACTGAAGCTTTCTTT
cdr3_aa: CASSPLGANTEAFF

clone_size: NA
j_call: TRBJ2-3
v_call: TRBV4-2
d_call: NA
cdr3_nt: TGTGCCAGCAGCCAAGTGTCCGCAGATACGCAGTATTTT
cdr3_aa: CASSQVSADTQYF

clone_size: NA
j_call: TRBJ2-7
v_call: TRBV19
d_call: NA
cdr3_nt: TGTGCCAGTAGTATAGTAGACTCGAGCTCCTACGAGCAGTACTTC
cdr3_aa: CASSIVDSSSYEQYF

clone_size: NA
j_call: TRBJ2-2
v_call: TRBV2
d_call: NA
cdr3_nt: TGTGCCAGCAGTAGGACACCCACGAACACCGGGGAGCTGTTTTTT
cdr3_aa: CASSRTPTNTGELFF

clone_size: NA
j_call: TRBJ2-2
v_call: TRBV7-2
d_call: TRBD2
cdr3_nt: TGTGCCAGCAGCTTCGCGGGACTAGCGACCGGGGAGCTGTTTTTT
cdr3_aa: CASSFAGLATGELFF

clone_size: once
j_call: TRBJ2-2
v_call: TRBV11-2
d_call: NA
cdr3_nt: TGTGCCAGCAGCTTAGATGGGGGGGCGCGGGCCGGGGAGCTGTTTTTT
cdr3_aa: CASSLDGGARAGELFF

clone_size: NA
j_call: TRBJ2-7
v_call: TRBV6-6
d_call: NA
cdr3_nt: TGTGCCAGCGGCCTAAACTACGGCCACGAGCAGTACTTC
cdr3_aa: CASGLNYGHEQYF

clone_size: NA
j_call: TRBJ1-1
v_call: TRBV2
d_call: NA
cdr3_nt: TGTGCCAGCAGGGCTGACGGGTGGGACACTGAAGCTTTCTTT
cdr3_aa: CASRADGWDTEAFF

clone_size: NA
j_call: TRBJ2-3
v_call: TRBV5-1
d_call: TRBD1
cdr3_nt: TGCGCCAGCAGCTTGGCCACAGGGGCACCTAGCACAGATACGCAGTATTTT
cdr3_aa: CASSLATGAPSTDTQYF

clone_size: NA
j_call: TRBJ1-1
v_call: TRBV7-9
d_call: NA
cdr3_nt: TGTGCCAGCAGCTTAGTGGTGGGGGGCGACACTGAAGCTTTCTTT
cdr3_aa: CASSLVVGGDTEAFF

clone_size: NA
j_call: TRBJ1-5
v_call: TRBV19
d_call: NA
cdr3_nt: TGTGCCAGTAAGGTGGAGGGTCGAGGGCCCCAGCATTTT
cdr3_aa: CASKVEGRGPQHF

clone_size: NA
j_call: TRBJ2-7
v_call: TRBV5-6
d_call: NA
cdr3_nt: TGTGCCAGCAGCTTGCCTCAGGGGTCCGAGCAGTACTTC
cdr3_aa: CASSLPQGSEQYF

clone_size: NA
j_call: TRBJ2-3
v_call: TRBV7-3
d_call: TRBD2
cdr3_nt: TGTGCCAGCAAACAGGCGGGGGGTACAGATACGCAGTATTTT
cdr3_aa: CASKQAGGTDTQYF

clone_size: NA
j_call: TRBJ2-1
v_call: TRBV30
d_call: NA
cdr3_nt: TGTGCCTGGGAAGCCGACTTTGCGAATACCTACAATGAGCAGTTCTTC
cdr3_aa: CAWEADFANTYNEQFF

clone_size: NA
j_call: TRBJ2-7
v_call: TRBV5-1
d_call: TRBD1
cdr3_nt: TGCGCCAGCAGCTTGCTAGGGGGCCCGGGCGAGCAGTACTTC
cdr3_aa: CASSLLGGPGEQYF

clone_size: NA
j_call: TRBJ2-7
v_call: TRBV2
d_call: NA
cdr3_nt: TGTGCCAGCAGTGAACTGAGCGAGACCCCCTACGAGCAGTACTTC
cdr3_aa: CASSELSETPYEQYF

clone_size: few
j_call: TRBJ2-1
v_call: TRBV2
d_call: TRBD2
cdr3_nt: TGTGCCAGCAGTGATAGTAGGACTAGCAATGAGCAGTTCTTC
cdr3_aa: CASSDSRTSNEQFF

clone_size: NA
j_call: TRBJ2-5
v_call: TRBV2
d_call: TRBD2
cdr3_nt: TGTGCCAGCAGTGAAACGGGACTAGCGGTGGAGACCCAGTACTTC
cdr3_aa: CASSETGLAVETQYF

clone_size: few
j_call: TRBJ2-3
v_call: TRBV11-3
d_call: TRBD2
cdr3_nt: TGTGCCAGCAGCTTGGGACTATCTAGCACAGATACGCAGTATTTT
cdr3_aa: CASSLGLSSTDTQYF

clone_size: NA
j_call: TRBJ2-3
v_call: TRBV2
d_call: NA
cdr3_nt: TGTGCCAGCGCGGGTCTCGATACGCAGTATTTT
cdr3_aa: CASAGLDTQYF

clone_size: NA
j_call: TRBJ2-3
v_call: TRBV9
d_call: NA
cdr3_nt: TGTGCCAGCAGCGTAAGGGGGGTTCCAGGCACAGATACGCAGTATTTT
cdr3_aa: CASSVRGVPGTDTQYF

clone_size: NA
j_call: TRBJ1-5
v_call: TRBV7-9
d_call: TRBD1
cdr3_nt: TGTGCCAGCAGCTTAGACGAGGACAGGGGGCTTCAGCCCCAGCATTTT
cdr3_aa: CASSLDEDRGLQPQHF

clone_size: NA
j_call: TRBJ1-6
v_call: TRBV6-6
d_call: NA
cdr3_nt: TGTGCCAGCAGTTACTCGAAGGGGGATAATTCACCCCTCCACTTT
cdr3_aa: CASSYSKGDNSPLHF

clone_size: once
j_call: TRBJ2-7
v_call: TRBV7-8
d_call: NA
cdr3_nt: TGTGCCAGCAGCTTAAAAATGGCCCTAACCCCCTACGAGCAGTACTTC
cdr3_aa: CASSLKMALTPYEQYF

clone_size: NA
j_call: TRBJ1-3
v_call: TRBV2
d_call: TRBD1
cdr3_nt: TGTGCCGTCCTTAAACAGGGGTCTGGAAACACCATATATTTT
cdr3_aa: CAVLKQGSGNTIYF

clone_size: NA
j_call: TRBJ1-2
v_call: TRBV28
d_call: NA
cdr3_nt: TGTGCCAGCAGTTTAAATACGGGCGGCTACACCTTC
cdr3_aa: CASSLNTGGYTF

clone_size: NA
j_call: TRBJ2-2
v_call: TRBV27
d_call: TRBD2
cdr3_nt: TGTGCCAGCAGTTTAGTCCCTGGCGGGAGTGATTCCGGGGAGCTGTTTTTT
cdr3_aa: CASSLVPGGSDSGELFF

clone_size: NA
j_call: TRBJ2-7
v_call: TRBV7-6
d_call: NA
cdr3_nt: TGTGCCAGCAGCCTACCGGCAGGCGAGGCGTATAAAGGCCCTTACGAGCAGTACTTC
cdr3_aa: CASSLPAGEAYKGPYEQYF